This T cell receptor beta chain was documented in a study of response to subunit inactivated influenza vaccine. The study's findings and limits: Only a handful of new T cells, the authors suggested, are recruited with each seasonal influenza vaccination.

This clonotype has a count of ten or more. Its antigen is not known. V shed 5 bases, J shed 0 bases, and the junction held 9 bases outside the gene matches. The germline gives CDR1 SQVTM, CDR2 ANQGSEA. The CDR3 length is 16 residues. TCRdb used MiXCR to reprocess the RT-PCR reads, holding one entry per CDR3 protein. The sample carries about 700,000 distinct CDR3 sequences, 14% recorded once. The chain links TRBV29-1 to TRBJ2-3, with 9 positions matching TRBD2. Sequenced here: PBMCs from blood, sampled around two weeks before vaccination. The sequence derives from a man between 50 and 59 years old who received an inactivated influenza vaccine. This chain's CDR3 is CSVRGGTSGSTDTQYF. The CDR3 DNA reads TGCAGCGTTAGAGGAGGAACTAGCGGGAGCACAGATACGCAGTATTTT.